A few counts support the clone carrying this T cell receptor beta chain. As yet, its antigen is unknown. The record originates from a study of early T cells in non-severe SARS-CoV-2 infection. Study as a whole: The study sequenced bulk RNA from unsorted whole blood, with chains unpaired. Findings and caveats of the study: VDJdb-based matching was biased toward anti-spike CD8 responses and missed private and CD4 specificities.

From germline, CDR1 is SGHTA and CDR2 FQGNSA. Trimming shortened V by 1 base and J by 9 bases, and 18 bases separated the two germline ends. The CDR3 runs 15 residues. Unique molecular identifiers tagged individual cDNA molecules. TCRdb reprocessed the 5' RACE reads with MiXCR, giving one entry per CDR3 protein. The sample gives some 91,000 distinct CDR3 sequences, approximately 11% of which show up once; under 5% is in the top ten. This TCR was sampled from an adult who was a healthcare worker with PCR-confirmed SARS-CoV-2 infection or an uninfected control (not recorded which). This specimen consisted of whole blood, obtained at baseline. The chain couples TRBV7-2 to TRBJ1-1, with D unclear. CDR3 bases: TGTGCCAGCAGCTTAGATGGAGTCGCCGTACCTAAAGCTTTCTTT. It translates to CASSLDGVAVPKAFF.